One sample yielded the 27 T cell receptor beta chains listed below, sequenced in a study of T cell responses to AZD1222 COVID-19 vaccine. Produced via immunoSEQ multiplex PCR; TCRdb's table is partial and in-frame only. The table has 210,000 or so clones, about 94% seen once. Sample: peripheral blood, taken 28 days after the second dose of the MenACWY control vaccine. The receptors stem from an adult who received the MenACWY meningococcal vaccine as a control.

The V gene is TRBV3-1 (or the pseudogene TRBV3-2), the J gene TRBJ1-1; TRBD1 might be the D (6 bases). Trimming stripped 1 base from V and 2 bases from J, with 17 bases between. This CDR3 is 17 amino acids long. Germline loops: CDR1 LGHDT, CDR2 YNNKEL (reference sequence). The CDR3 region has the DNA TGTGCCAGCAGCCAAGGGTTATCGGGGGCGAGAAACACTGAAGCTTTCTTT. Amino acids: CASSQGLSGARNTEAFF.

This chain uses TRBV12-2 with TRBJ1-5. TRBV12-2 is a listed pseudogene. This CDR3 contains 20 residues. CDR3 nucleotide sequence: TGTGCAAGTCGCTCCCCCTACGGCCCGGCTCAAGGCTATAGCAATCAGCCCCAGCATTTT. It specifies CASRSPYGPAQGYSNQPQHF.

This rearrangement joins TRBV30 to TRBJ1-2; perhaps TRBD1 as D (6 bases). Between the trimmed V and J ends, which lost 5 bases and 0 bases, there was a span of 10 bases. The CDR3 runs to 13 residues. Germline-derived CDR1 and CDR2 are GTSNPN and SVGIG (reference sequence). The chain's CDR3 is CAWGRQANYGYTF. For the CDR3, the DNA is TGTGCCTGGGGTCGACAGGCTAACTATGGCTACACCTTC.

The chain has TRBV28 and TRBJ1-5; weak D call: TRBD1 (6 bases). CDR3 size: 16 residues. V lost 7 bases and J lost 3, with 19 bases in between. Germline lookup yields CDR1 MDHEN and CDR2 SYDVKM. The CDR3 DNA is TGTGCCAGCAATCCCCCCTGGGGGCAAGTCAATCAGCCCCAGCATTTT. Amino acids: CASNPPWGQVNQPQHF.

The chain joins TRBV5-1 to TRBJ2-3, with 9 nucleotides matching TRBD1. Germline lookup yields CDR1 SGHRS and CDR2 YFSETQ. CDR3 size: 17 residues. V shed 5 bases, J shed 0 bases, and the junction held 10 bases outside the gene matches. This chain's CDR3 is CASSGGTGGRSTDTQYF. The CDR3 DNA reads TGCGCCAGCAGTGGAGGAACAGGGGGCCGAAGCACAGATACGCAGTATTTT. The full variable domain, rest sourced from reference TRBV5-1 and TRBJ2-3, is KAGVTQTPRYLIKTRGQQVTLSCSPISGHRSVSWYQQTPGQGLQFLFEYFSETQRNKGNFPGRFSGRQFSNSRSEMNVSTLELGDSALYLCASSGGTGGRSTDTQYFGPGTRLTVL.

The V gene is TRBV28, the J gene TRBJ2-7; D is possibly TRBD1 or TRBD2 (6 bases each). The CDR3 covers 13 residues. Trimming removed 10 bases at V and 6 bases at J, with 19 bases between. Germline V gives CDR1 MDHEN, CDR2 SYDVKM. The chain's CDR3 is CATGTGGMGEQYF. CDR3 nucleotide sequence: TGTGCCACCGGGACCGGGGGCATGGGCGAGCAGTACTTC.

The chain carries TRBV19 and TRBJ2-5, with 7 positions matching TRBD1. The J segment lost 5 bases and the V segment lost 7 bases, leaving 4 bases of the junction unmatched. Germline CDR1 LNHDA, CDR2 SQIVND (reference sequence). The CDR3 sequence is 12 residues long. This CDR3 is CASMDRRETQYF. The CDR3 DNA reads TGTGCCAGTATGGACAGGAGGGAGACCCAGTACTTC.

The chain recombines TRBV5-1 with TRBJ2-5, with 8 bases that match TRBD1. Germline values: CDR1 SGHRS, CDR2 YFSETQ. V shed 2 bases, J shed 3 bases, and the junction held 3 bases outside the gene matches. CDR3 length equals 14 residues. For the CDR3, the DNA is TGCGCCAGCAGCTTTCAGGGGGCCGAAGAGACCCAGTACTTC. Amino acids: CASSFQGAEETQYF.

The chain uses TRBV29-1 and TRBJ2-1, with D hard to call. The CDR3 is made up of 10 amino acids. The V and J ends lost 5 bases and 3 bases respectively, with 2 bases between them. CDR1 is SQVTM and CDR2 is ANQGSEA in the germline V gene. The CDR3 DNA is TGCAGCGTTCTCTACAATGAGCAGTTCTTC. This codes for CSVLYNEQFF.

This chain uses TRBV15 with TRBJ1-6; perhaps TRBD1 as D (5 bases). The CDR3 consists of 13 residues. Germline assignment: CDR1 LNHNV and CDR2 YYDKDF (reference sequence). With 5 bases removed from V and 6 bases from J, the gap between germline ends came to 8 bases. CDR3 protein: CATSWGRNSPLHF. The CDR3 DNA reads as TGTGCCACCAGCTGGGGCCGTAATTCACCCCTCCACTTT.

The chain employs TRBV10-3 and TRBJ2-1, with a weak D call TRBD2 (6 bases). In germline, CDR1 is ENHRY, CDR2 SYGVKD. Between the trimmed V and J ends, which lost 2 bases and 8 bases, there was a span of 10 bases. This CDR3 comprises 13 residues. DNA for the CDR3: TGTGCCATCAGTGAGGGCAGGGAGGATGAGCAGTTCTTC. Translation: CAISEGREDEQFF.

The chain recombines TRBV7-3 with TRBJ2-5, with a weak D call TRBD1 (6 bases). CDR3 length: 15 amino acids. The germline V gene encodes CDR1 SGHTA and CDR2 FQGTGA. Trimming removed 1 base from V and 2 bases from J, with 11 bases in between. The CDR3 DNA reads as TGTGCCAGCAGCTTAAGCCAGGGGCTACAAGAGACCCAGTACTTC. Its translation is CASSLSQGLQETQYF.

The rearrangement links TRBV28 to TRBJ1-1; 9 positions match TRBD1. The length of the CDR3 is 17 residues. Germline V gene lookup returns CDR1 MDHEN and CDR2 SYDVKM. V was pared by 8 bases and J by 9 bases, with 22 bases of the junction left unmatched. CDR3 amino acids: CASPGGSPSQGAGKAFF. The CDR3, as DNA: TGTGCCAGCCCCGGGGGTTCACCATCACAGGGGGCCGGAAAAGCTTTCTTT.

The rearrangement links TRBV20-1 to TRBJ1-6; the D is unclear. Germline V lookup: CDR1 DFQATT, CDR2 SNEGSKA (reference sequence). The V gene lost 3 bases and the J gene lost 2 bases, with 11 bases spanning the gap. The CDR3 runs to 15 residues. CDR3 amino acids: CSASTGNTYNSPLHF. Here the CDR3 DNA reads TGCAGTGCTAGTACGGGCAACACCTATAATTCACCCCTCCACTTT.

The chain couples TRBV9 to TRBJ1-1; perhaps TRBD1 as D (5 bases). There are 13 residues in the CDR3. V lost 2 bases and J 7 bases, leaving 12 bases between the germline ends. Germline values: CDR1 SGDLS, CDR2 YYNGEE. The chain's CDR3 is CASSVGGIGEAFF. The CDR3 DNA is TGTGCCAGCAGCGTCGGGGGGATTGGTGAAGCTTTCTTT. The variable domain in full, with the rest retrieved from reference TRBV9 and TRBJ1-1, is DSGVTQTPKHLITATGQRVTLRCSPRSGDLSVYWYQQSLDQGLQFLIQYYNGEERAKGNILERFSAQQFPDLHSELNLSSLELGDSALYFCASSVGGIGEAFFGQGTRLTVV.

The chain links TRBV23-1 to TRBJ1-6, with a possible D match to TRBD1 (6 bases). TRBV23-1 qualifies as an ORF whose function is uncertain. V was cut by 0 bases and J by 7 bases, with 13 bases left in between. This CDR3 spans 16 amino acids. Here the CDR3 DNA reads TGCGCCAGCAGTCAATCTAACAGGGTGGGGAATTCACCCCTCCACTTT. This gives the protein CASSQSNRVGNSPLHF.

The chain uses TRBV10-3 and TRBJ1-1, with a weak D call TRBD1 (5 bases). Germline lookup yields CDR1 ENHRY and CDR2 SYGVKD. V lost 6 bases, J lost 4 bases, and 12 bases lay in between. The CDR3 covers 13 residues. The CDR3 region is CAIRWDASTEAFF. The CDR3 DNA is TGTGCCATCAGATGGGACGCTTCCACTGAAGCTTTCTTT.

The chain employs TRBV6-5 and TRBJ1-1, with D possibly matching TRBD1 (5 bases). V was clipped by 2 bases and J by 9 bases, with 13 bases between them. CDR3 size: 13 residues. CDR1 is MNHEY and CDR2 is SVGAGI in the germline V gene. The CDR3 DNA is TGTGCCAGCAGTTACGGAGCAGACAGACAAGCTTTCTTT. Amino acid sequence: CASSYGADRQAFF.

The chain joins TRBV5-1 to TRBJ2-5; D is undetermined. CDR1 SGHRS and CDR2 YFSETQ come from the germline V gene. V dropped 1 base and J dropped 3 bases, with 16 bases sitting between them. This CDR3 contains 16 residues. For the CDR3, the DNA is TGCGCCAGCAGCTTGAATTCCGGATGGGTTGAAGAGACCCAGTACTTC. Translation gives CASSLNSGWVEETQYF.

The V gene is TRBV19, the J gene TRBJ1-1, with TRBD1 matching 7 bases. Germline CDR1 reads LNHDA; CDR2 reads SQIVND (reference sequence). This CDR3 contains 15 residues. V shed 4 bases, J shed 0 bases, and the junction held 5 bases outside the gene matches. CDR3: CASSRPGGVNTEAFF. The CDR3 DNA reads as TGTGCCAGTAGTAGGCCAGGGGGTGTGAACACTGAAGCTTTCTTT.

The gene calls are TRBV19 and TRBJ1-4; D gene ambiguous. Trimming stripped 3 bases from V and 0 bases from J, with 8 bases between. Germline V gene data show CDR1 as LNHDA and CDR2 as SQIVND (reference sequence). The CDR3 covers 15 residues. The CDR3 is CASSIRSTTNEKLFF. The CDR3 bases are TGTGCCAGTAGTATTAGGTCGACAACTAATGAAAAACTGTTTTTT.

The V call is TRBV3-1 (or the pseudogene TRBV3-2), the J call TRBJ1-1, with D maybe TRBD1 (6 bases). The germline gives CDR1 LGHDT, CDR2 YNNKEL (reference sequence). V was shortened by 1 base and J by 10 bases, with 16 bases between the two germline ends. This CDR3 is built from 14 residues. The chain's CDR3 is CASSQVRGGGGAFF. CDR3 coding DNA: TGTGCCAGCAGCCAAGTTCGCGGGGGCGGCGGAGCTTTCTTT.

The chain recombines TRBV30 with TRBJ1-3; D unresolved. Deletions cut 4 bases from V and 0 bases from J, with 7 bases between. CDR1 is GTSNPN and CDR2 is SVGIG in the germline V gene (reference sequence). The CDR3 has 13 residues. CDR3 sequence: CAWTGISGNTIYF. The DNA of the CDR3 is TGTGCCTGGACGGGTATCTCTGGAAACACCATATATTTT.

This CDR3 reads CASSLRGPSTNEKLFF. DNA of the CDR3: TGTGCCAGCAGCCTCAGGGGGCCATCAACTAATGAAAAACTGTTTTTT. The chain couples TRBV7-2 to TRBJ1-4, with 8 bases fitting TRBD1. This CDR3 contains 16 residues. With V trimmed by 5 bases and J by 0 bases, 5 bases remained unmatched. CDR1 and CDR2 (germline): SGHTA, FQGNSA. Full variable domain (rest looked up from reference TRBV7-2 and TRBJ1-4): GAGVSQSPSNKVTEKGKDVELRCDPISGHTALYWYRQSLGQGLEFLIYFQGNSAPDKSGLPSDRFSAERTGGSVSTLTIQRTQQEDSAVYLCASSLRGPSTNEKLFFGSGTQLSVL.

The chain carries TRBV20-1 and TRBJ2-3, with unresolved D. Deletions cut 6 bases from V and 10 bases from J, with 14 bases between. This CDR3 contains 11 residues. Germline V gene sequence: CDR1 DFQATT, CDR2 SNEGSKA (reference sequence). The CDR3 DNA reads as TGCAGTGCCCACGCATTGGGCCCGCAGTATTTT. Translating gives CSAHALGPQYF.

The V gene is TRBV7-9, the J gene TRBJ1-2, with no clear D. The CDR3 contains 15 residues. V was shortened by 3 bases and J by 6 bases, with 17 bases between the two germline ends. Germline CDR1 is SEHNR and CDR2 is FQNEAQ (reference sequence). In DNA, the CDR3 is TGTGCCAGCAGCTTGTCAGTGGAGGGAACCAATGGCTACACCTTC. Translation gives CASSLSVEGTNGYTF.

The chain combines TRBV7-9 with TRBJ1-4; perhaps TRBD1 as D (5 bases). CDR1 SEHNR and CDR2 FQNEAQ come from the germline V gene (reference sequence). The CDR3 is 15 residues long. V was clipped by 4 bases and J by 0 bases, with 9 bases between them. The CDR3 nucleotides read TGTGCCAGCAGCTCCGCGACAGCAACTAATGAAAAACTGTTTTTT. Translated: CASSSATATNEKLFF.